The 17 T cell receptor beta chains presented below share a single source sample, sequenced in a study of blood T cell repertoires in COVID-19 (dated by TCRdb to 2018 to 2020). The library was produced with the immunoSEQ multiplex PCR assay. Held by TCRdb, this immuneACCESS table contains in-frame sequences only and omits some clones. Under half of the omission traces to an unresolved V gene where checked; the cause of the rest is unknown. The sample profile shows a few hundred thousand clones; around nine tenths of them were found once. 10% of the sample comes from the top ten. Sequences were obtained from PBMCs or T cells enriched from blood (not recorded which). Receptor source: a woman aged 45-60 years who had recovered from COVID-19.

This rearrangement joins TRBV18 to TRBJ2-4; the D gene is possibly TRBD1 (6 bases). Deletions cut 3 bases from V and 0 bases from J, with 9 bases between. The CDR3 is 15 amino acids. CDR1 and CDR2 (germline): KGHSH, LQKENI. Here the CDR3 reads CASSPQGLAKNIQYF. Here the CDR3 DNA reads TGTGCCAGCTCACCTCAGGGGTTAGCCAAAAACATTCAGTACTTC.

The CDR3 nucleotides read TGTGCCAGTAGTATCTACAGCAGGCCACAAAATGAAAAACTGTTTTTT. The encoded protein is CASSIYSRPQNEKLFF. The J gene is TRBJ1-4, the V gene TRBV19, with D unresolved. The CDR3 spans 16 residues. Germline V gene lookup returns CDR1 LNHDA and CDR2 SQIVND (reference sequence). V lost 3 bases, J lost 5 bases, and 16 bases lay in between.

The V gene is TRBV5-4, the J gene TRBJ2-3; 8 bases agree with TRBD2. Germline-derived CDR1 and CDR2 are SGHNT and YYREEE (reference sequence). V shed 2 bases and J 0 bases; nucleotides not matched to a gene: 2. This CDR3 region has 15 residues. The CDR3 here is CASSLTSGSTDTQYF. In nucleotides, the CDR3 is TGTGCCAGCAGCTTAACTAGCGGTAGCACAGATACGCAGTATTTT.

Remarks on this clone: Possible read error: a much larger clone is one base away. This sequence joins TRBV7-9 and TRBJ2-7; no definite D call. The CDR3 loop spans 12 amino acids. Germline CDR1 reads SEHNR; CDR2 reads FQNEAQ (reference sequence). The germline V and J ends were trimmed by 3 bases and 0 bases, with 3 bases remaining between them. The CDR3, as DNA: TGTGCCAGCAGCTTCAGCTCCTACGAGCAGTACTTC. Translation gives CASSFSSYEQYF.

The J gene is TRBJ1-4, the V gene TRBV6-5; D may be TRBD1 (5 bases). With 6 bases removed from V and 8 bases from J, the gap between germline ends came to 16 bases. This CDR3 spans 14 amino acids. Germline V gives CDR1 MNHEY, CDR2 SVGAGI. Here the CDR3 DNA reads TGTGCCAGCAGGAGGGGAGGGGTAGGGGAAAAACTGTTTTTT. Its protein product is CASRRGGVGEKLFF.

The chain joins TRBV6-5 to TRBJ2-3, with D tentatively TRBD2 (5 bases). V shed 6 bases and J shed 6 bases, with 13 bases lying between them. From germline, CDR1 is MNHEY and CDR2 SVGAGI. The CDR3 sequence is 13 residues long. CDR3 in amino acids: CASRPGWEDTQYF. The CDR3 nucleotides read TGTGCCAGCAGACCCGGGTGGGAGGATACGCAGTATTTT.

CDR3 in amino acids: CASSGLDGTFLGYTF. The CDR3 bases are TGTGCCAGCAGCGGGCTAGACGGGACATTTTTAGGCTACACCTTC. This rearrangement joins TRBV7-2 to TRBJ1-2; TRBD1 is a possible D gene (6 bases). The CDR3 length is 15 residues. V was trimmed by 5 bases and J by 8 bases, leaving 21 bases between them. Germline CDR1 and CDR2: SGHTA and FQGNSA.

J is TRBJ2-1 and V is TRBV2; D perhaps matches TRBD1 (5 bases). Trimming pared 10 bases from V and 2 bases from J, leaving 9 bases between. CDR3 length: 12 amino acids. Per germline, CDR1 SNHLY and CDR2 FYNNEI. CDR3 loop: CATDSAYNEQFF. The CDR3 region has the DNA TGTGCCACAGACAGTGCCTACAATGAGCAGTTCTTC.

The CDR3 loop reads CASSFRQGEYEQYF. CDR3 nucleotide sequence: TGTGCCAGCAGCTTCCGACAGGGAGAATACGAGCAGTACTTC. V usage is TRBV7-9 and J usage is TRBJ2-7, with 7 bases fitting TRBD1. V shed 3 bases and J 4 bases; nucleotides not matched to a gene: 6. CDR1 and CDR2 (germline): SEHNR, FQNEAQ (reference sequence). The CDR3 extends over 14 amino acids.

The rearrangement links TRBV29-1 to TRBJ1-2, with a tentative D call TRBD1 (6 bases). V shed 5 bases and J shed 0 bases, with 13 bases lying between them. Germline loops: CDR1 SQVTM, CDR2 ANQGSEA. The CDR3 loop spans 14 amino acids. The CDR3 coding sequence is TGCAGCGTTCTCGGACAGCCCGCTAACTATGGCTACACCTTC. This codes for CSVLGQPANYGYTF.

In DNA, the CDR3 is TGTGCCAGTAGTATAAACGGCGAGGGTCCTAATCAGCCCCAGCATTTT. Residues: CASSINGEGPNQPQHF. The chain combines TRBV19 with TRBJ1-5; D is ambiguous. CDR1 LNHDA and CDR2 SQIVND come from the germline V gene (reference sequence). The V gene lost 2 bases and the J gene lost 4 bases, with 15 bases spanning the gap. This CDR3 region has 16 residues.

V and J are TRBV30 and TRBJ1-5; D gene uncertain. Trimming took 2 bases from V and 1 from J, leaving 18 bases between them. The CDR3 extends over 17 amino acids. CDR1 is GTSNPN and CDR2 is SVGIG in the germline V gene (reference sequence). The CDR3 region is CAWSKWPALSSNQPQHF. The CDR3 DNA sequence: TGTGCCTGGAGTAAATGGCCCGCCTTGTCGAGCAATCAGCCCCAGCATTTT. The full variable domain, completed using reference TRBV30 and TRBJ1-5, is SQTIHQWPATLVQPVGSPLSLECTVEGTSNPNLYWYRQAAGRGLQLLFYSVGIGQISSEVPQNLSASRPQDRQFILSSKKLLLSDSGFYLCAWSKWPALSSNQPQHFGDGTRLSIL.

The chain recombines TRBV5-1 with TRBJ2-7; no clear D gene. CDR3 length: 12 residues. Germline V gene lookup returns CDR1 SGHRS and CDR2 YFSETQ. V was pared by 4 bases and J by 4 bases, with 9 bases between. The CDR3 loop is CASSPHQYEQYF. The CDR3 nucleotides read TGCGCCAGCAGCCCTCACCAGTACGAGCAGTACTTC.

This clone showed up just once. This chain joins TRBV5-1 and TRBJ2-4; 8 bases fit TRBD2. Trimming cost V 4 bases and J 7 bases; bases outside gene matches: 4. Germline V gene data show CDR1 as SGHRS and CDR2 as YFSETQ. CDR3 length: 13 residues. The DNA of the CDR3 is TGCGCCAGCAGCAGCGGGACTAGGAACATTCAGTACTTC. Translation gives CASSSGTRNIQYF.

The chain employs TRBV6-5 and TRBJ2-7, with D perhaps matching TRBD1 (6 bases). Trimming pared 5 bases from V and 5 bases from J, leaving 16 bases between. The germline gives CDR1 MNHEY, CDR2 SVGAGI. The CDR3 runs to 14 residues. CDR3 protein: CASSKPDRLDEQYF. In DNA, the CDR3 is TGTGCCAGCAGTAAACCCGACAGGTTGGACGAGCAGTACTTC.

In regard to this clone: The sample has other DNA sequences that encode this CDR3 too. The chain combines TRBV3-1 (or the pseudogene TRBV3-2) with TRBJ1-1; a weak D match, TRBD1 (5 bases). The CDR3 has 13 amino acids. Deletions cut 4 bases from V and 4 bases from J, with 10 bases between. The germline gives CDR1 LGHDT, CDR2 YNNKEL (reference sequence). CDR3 sequence reads: CASSRQGTTEAFF. The CDR3 DNA sequence: TGTGCCAGCAGCCGTCAGGGCACCACTGAAGCTTTCTTT.

The V and J genes are TRBV29-1 and TRBJ2-5; D ambiguous. The ends were cut back, 3 bases at V and 4 bases at J, with 9 bases in the middle. Looked up from germline, CDR1 is SQVTM and CDR2 is ANQGSEA. The CDR3 runs to 12 residues. The CDR3 DNA reads TGCAGCGTTGACGAGGTAGGAGAGACCCAGTACTTC. Translated, it gives CSVDEVGETQYF.